The 26 T cell receptor beta chains below all came from one sample that was sequenced in a study of T cell responses to AZD1222 COVID-19 vaccine. Measured with immunoSEQ multiplex PCR; TCRdb has only the in-frame clones, and not every one. The data contain approximately 160,000 clones, approximately 90% of them singletons. The sequenced sample was peripheral blood, obtained on day 0 of AZD1222 vaccination. Source of these receptors: an adult in good health.

The rearrangement uses TRBV7-2 and TRBJ1-6; D is uncertain. Trimming took 3 bases from V and 7 from J, leaving 7 bases between them. This CDR3 region has 13 residues. Germline V CDR1 and CDR2: SGHTA, FQGNSA. The CDR3, as DNA: TGTGCCAGCAGCTTTTGGACGAATTCACCCCTCCACTTT. This codes for CASSFWTNSPLHF.

The chain couples TRBV15 to TRBJ2-3; TRBD1 matches at 9 bases. This CDR3 spans 15 amino acids. The V segment lost 5 bases and the J segment 2 bases; nucleotides outside the gene matches: 5. Germline V gene data show CDR1 as LNHNV and CDR2 as YYDKDF (reference sequence). CDR3 sequence: CATSRGQGPTDTQYF. CDR3 DNA: TGTGCCACCAGCCGCGGACAGGGGCCCACAGATACGCAGTATTTT.

V gene TRBV7-3 combines with J gene TRBJ2-1; 11 positions match TRBD2. Germline V gene sequence: CDR1 SGHTA, CDR2 FQGTGA. V trimming: 5 bases; J trimming: 0 bases; junction bases outside the gene matches: 18. The CDR3 length is 21 residues. As DNA, the CDR3 is TGTGCCAGCAGCCCAGGACTTGGACAACTAGCGGGAGTTAGCTCCTACAATGAGCAGTTCTTC. Translated: CASSPGLGQLAGVSSYNEQFF.

The V gene is TRBV6-1, the J gene TRBJ2-6; no firm D call. This CDR3 has 18 amino acids. V lost 4 bases to trimming and J lost 0 bases, with 16 bases between them. CDR1 is MNHNS, CDR2 SASEGT, per germline. The CDR3 is CASSAGRTASSGANVLTF. In nucleotides, the CDR3 is TGTGCCAGCAGTGCAGGTAGAACAGCGAGCTCTGGGGCCAACGTCCTGACTTTC.

The chain couples TRBV5-5 to TRBJ2-3; D is uncertain. Trimming pared 1 base from V and 0 bases from J, leaving 12 bases between. The germline V gene has CDR1 SGHKS and CDR2 YYEKEE (reference sequence). The CDR3 runs to 16 residues. CDR3 sequence reads: CASSLTSRASTDTQYF. As DNA, the CDR3 is TGTGCCAGCAGCTTGACCTCCCGGGCCAGCACAGATACGCAGTATTTT.

The chain recombines TRBV30 with TRBJ2-7; D possibly matches TRBD1 or TRBD2 (6 bases each). This CDR3 contains 11 residues. Trimming stripped 5 bases from V and 6 bases from J, with 11 bases between. Germline V CDR1 and CDR2: GTSNPN, SVGIG (reference sequence). CDR3 loop: CAWEGGGEQYF. In DNA, the CDR3 is TGTGCCTGGGAGGGGGGTGGCGAGCAGTACTTC. Variable domain in full (rest from reference TRBV30 and TRBJ2-7): SQTIHQWPATLVQPVGSPLSLECTVEGTSNPNLYWYRQAAGRGLQLLFYSVGIGQISSEVPQNLSASRPQDRQFILSSKKLLLSDSGFYLCAWEGGGEQYFGPGTRLTVT.

This chain connects TRBV11-2 to TRBJ2-1; D is unclear. Trimming took off 5 bases at V and 0 bases at J, with 8 bases between the two ends. In germline, CDR1 is SGHAT, CDR2 FQNNGV. The CDR3 runs to 14 residues. CDR3: CASSLQVSYNEQFF. The CDR3 DNA sequence: TGTGCCAGCAGCCTTCAAGTCTCCTACAATGAGCAGTTCTTC.

Written as DNA, the CDR3 is TGTGCCAGCACCAACCTCGGGGGGGGGCAGCCCCAGCATTTT. Protein product: CASTNLGGGQPQHF. V usage is TRBV7-2 and J usage is TRBJ1-5, with a weak D call TRBD1 (5 bases). CDR3 length: 14 residues. The ends were cut back, 7 bases at V and 7 bases at J, with 17 bases in the middle. The V gene's germline CDR1 is SGHTA and CDR2 FQGNSA.

The chain recombines TRBV28 with TRBJ1-2, with 7 bases lining up with TRBD1. The CDR3 loop spans 17 amino acids. V was clipped by 5 bases and J by 0 bases; unmatched bases: 12. Germline values: CDR1 MDHEN, CDR2 SYDVKM. The CDR3 protein is CASSPSLTGWTNYGYTF. As DNA, the CDR3 is TGTGCCAGCAGTCCAAGCCTGACAGGGTGGACTAACTATGGCTACACCTTC.

The chain links TRBV12-5 to TRBJ1-5; a weak D match, TRBD1 (5 bases). Germline V gives CDR1 LGHNT, CDR2 FRNRAP. Between the trimmed V and J ends, which lost 1 base and 2 bases, there was a span of 12 bases. This CDR3 has 16 residues. The CDR3 sequence is CASGLEGRGCNQPQHF. CDR3 DNA: TGTGCTAGTGGTTTGGAAGGGAGGGGTTGCAATCAGCCCCAGCATTTT.

The chain combines TRBV5-4 with TRBJ2-3, with 9 bases aligning to TRBD2. The trim removed 3 bases at V and 2 bases at J, leaving 13 bases unmatched. Germline V lookup: CDR1 SGHNT, CDR2 YYREEE (reference sequence). The CDR3 spans 18 residues. CDR3 bases: TGTGCCAGCAGCTCCGGCCGGGCTAGCGGGACCTACACAGATACGCAGTATTTT. Its protein product is CASSSGRASGTYTDTQYF.

The V gene is TRBV5-1, the J gene TRBJ2-1; 7 bases map to TRBD1. The V gene's germline CDR1 is SGHRS and CDR2 YFSETQ. The CDR3 has 12 amino acids. The V gene end was trimmed by 10 bases and the J gene end by 6 bases; junction bases not matched to a gene: 7. The CDR3 coding sequence is TGCGCCTCCCAGAGGGGGCGCAATGAGCAGTTCTTC. Encoded protein: CASQRGRNEQFF.

V and J are TRBV18 and TRBJ1-1; TRBD1 agrees at 9 bases. This CDR3 spans 15 amino acids. The germline gives CDR1 KGHSH, CDR2 LQKENI. V trimming: 5 bases; J trimming: 3 bases; junction bases outside the gene matches: 7. The CDR3 DNA is TGTGCCAGCTCAAGGACAGGGGAGGGTGACACTGAAGCTTTCTTT. Encoded protein: CASSRTGEGDTEAFF.

V usage is TRBV5-1 and J usage is TRBJ2-2, with D possibly being TRBD1 or TRBD2 (6 bases each). CDR1 is SGHRS and CDR2 is YFSETQ in the germline V gene. The V end was cut by 1 base, the J end by 7 bases, with 17 bases between. The CDR3 runs 16 residues. CDR3 protein: CASSLIFRGPVGELFF. The DNA for the CDR3 is TGCGCCAGCAGCTTGATTTTCCGGGGGCCGGTCGGGGAGCTGTTTTTT.

The chain recombines TRBV7-2 with TRBJ2-1, with D possibly matching TRBD2 (6 bases). Deletions cut 3 bases from V and 6 bases from J, with 15 bases between. Germline assignment: CDR1 SGHTA and CDR2 FQGNSA. This CDR3 spans 15 amino acids. For the CDR3, the DNA is TGTGCCAGCAGCTTCGGGGACTCCTTCCCCAATGAGCAGTTCTTC. Translated: CASSFGDSFPNEQFF.

This chain connects TRBV19 to TRBJ1-5, with 8 bases aligning to TRBD1. The V and J ends lost 4 bases and 7 bases, in that order; junction bases with no gene match: 6. This CDR3 contains 14 residues. The germline gives CDR1 LNHDA, CDR2 SQIVND (reference sequence). The CDR3 DNA sequence: TGTGCCAGTAGTACCCCGACAGGGGTGCAGCCCCAGCATTTT. Amino acid sequence: CASSTPTGVQPQHF.

In DNA form, the CDR3 reads TGTGCCAGCAGCCCGTGGATCCGCACAGATACGCAGTATTTT. It codes for CASSPWIRTDTQYF. This chain connects TRBV11-2 to TRBJ2-3, with D hard to call. Trimming removed 5 bases at V and 1 base at J, with 10 bases between. Germline CDR1 is SGHAT and CDR2 is FQNNGV. The CDR3 totals 14 residues.

The chain uses TRBV25-1 and TRBJ2-7; D is unresolved. Germline values: CDR1 MGHDK, CDR2 SYGVNS. This CDR3 is 11 amino acids long. V was pared by 6 bases and J by 9 bases, with 12 bases between. In DNA form, the CDR3 reads TGTGCCAGCAGCGCCGCGTTCGTGCAGTACTTC. It codes for CASSAAFVQYF.

The chain couples TRBV6-5 to TRBJ2-7, with 7 bases fitting TRBD2. This CDR3 contains 15 residues. V shed 2 bases and J 6 bases; nucleotides not matched to a gene: 10. Germline V gene data show CDR1 as MNHEY and CDR2 as SVGAGI. CDR3 sequence: CASSYLLERGAEQYF. Written as DNA, the CDR3 is TGTGCCAGCAGTTACCTACTAGAGCGGGGTGCCGAGCAGTACTTC.

The chain couples TRBV11-2 to TRBJ1-1, with D uncertain. From germline, CDR1 is SGHAT and CDR2 FQNNGV. This CDR3 spans 12 amino acids. Trimming shortened V by 6 bases and J by 4 bases, and 9 bases separated the two germline ends. The CDR3 DNA is TGTGCCAGCAGACGAACTATCACTGAAGCTTTCTTT. Residues: CASRRTITEAFF.

The V call is TRBV27, the J call TRBJ1-2, with D uncertain. This CDR3 comprises 13 residues. The germline V gene has CDR1 MNHEY and CDR2 SMNVEV (reference sequence). The germline V and J ends were trimmed by 3 bases and 4 bases, with 9 bases remaining between them. This CDR3 is CASSFNSGYGYTF. CDR3 sequence (DNA): TGTGCCAGCAGTTTCAACAGCGGCTATGGCTACACCTTC.

The chain joins TRBV23-1 to TRBJ2-3; either TRBD1 or TRBD2 may fit D (5 bases each). TRBV23-1 is reported as an ORF; its role is uncertain. The CDR3 extends over 17 amino acids. The V gene lost 0 bases and the J gene lost 8 bases, with 21 bases spanning the gap. CDR3 in amino acids: CASSQSGWGSPKGTQYF. The CDR3 nucleotides read TGCGCCAGCAGTCAATCCGGCTGGGGGTCCCCAAAGGGTACGCAGTATTTT.

This clone was picked up one time. The chain carries TRBV3-1 (or the pseudogene TRBV3-2) and TRBJ2-1; 12 bases agree with TRBD2. There are 16 residues in the CDR3. CDR1 LGHDT and CDR2 YNNKEL come from the germline V gene (reference sequence). Trimming removed 4 bases from V and 1 base from J; junction bases left unmatched: 2. The CDR3 protein is CASSPTSGRSYNEQFF. DNA for the CDR3: TGTGCCAGCAGCCCCACTAGCGGGAGGTCCTACAATGAGCAGTTCTTC.

The chain recombines TRBV27 with TRBJ2-7; maybe TRBD2 (6 bases). The V gene's germline CDR1 is MNHEY and CDR2 SMNVEV (reference sequence). Between the trimmed V and J ends, which lost 0 bases and 2 bases, there was a span of 17 bases. The CDR3 runs to 17 residues. CDR3 in DNA: TGTGCCAGCAGTTTATCGTCGGCTAGCGCGCGCGCCTACGAGCAGTACTTC. It encodes CASSLSSASARAYEQYF.

The chain uses TRBV11-2 and TRBJ2-3; a weak D match, TRBD1 (6 bases). This CDR3 is built from 12 residues. Germline CDR1 is SGHAT and CDR2 is FQNNGV. The V gene lost 5 bases and the J gene lost 7 bases, with 10 bases spanning the gap. CDR3: CASSKQGNTQYF. CDR3 nucleotide sequence: TGTGCCAGCAGCAAACAGGGAAATACGCAGTATTTT.

This clone has only a few counts. V and J are TRBV12-5 and TRBJ2-5; D possibly corresponds to TRBD2 (6 bases). Germline CDR1 is LGHNT and CDR2 is FRNRAP. Between the trimmed V and J ends, which lost 7 bases and 5 bases, there was a span of 23 bases. CDR3 length: 16 amino acids. The CDR3 region has the DNA TGTGCTAGTGCCCCTCCGGGAGCCCAGGGCCGGGAGACCCAGTACTTC. Its translation is CASAPPGAQGRETQYF.